A single sample is the source of the 9 T cell receptor beta chains below, sequenced in a study of regulatory T cells in long-lasting Graves disease. Time point reported: newly diagnosed GD, antithyroid drugs for less than 3 months. PBMCs were the source of the RNA used for TCR sequencing. Building of the TCR beta libraries involved iRepertoire HTBI primers and Arm-PCR of CDR3 regions. TCRdb reprocessed the multiplex PCR reads via MiXCR and lists one record per CDR3 protein. The profile shows about 440,000 distinct CDR3 sequences, roughly 15% of them singletons. These data were also reused for a study on T cells in Graves' hyperthyroidism and ophthalmopathy.

Sequenced material: peripheral blood mononuclear cells (PBMCs), taken at new diagnosis, from a patient treated with antithyroid drugs. The receptors derive from a woman aged 25 to 39 with Graves disease.

This clonotype occurred a few times. The J gene is TRBJ2-1, the V gene TRBV20-1, with TRBD1 matching over 8 bases. Germline assignment: CDR1 DFQATT and CDR2 SNEGSKA (reference sequence). V lost 1 base to trimming and J lost 0 bases; unmatched junction nucleotides: 14. The CDR3 is 19 amino acids. This chain's CDR3 is CSARVFDRGFPSSYNEQFF. CDR3 bases: TGCAGTGCTAGAGTTTTTGACAGGGGTTTCCCGAGCTCCTACAATGAGCAGTTCTTC.

For this clonotype: Since a much larger clone is just one base distant, this may be a read error. V usage is TRBV18 and J usage is TRBJ1-2; D possibly corresponds to TRBD1 (5 bases). Germline values: CDR1 KGHSH, CDR2 LQKENI. This CDR3 contains 12 residues. The CDR3 here is CASSPGDYGCTF. CDR3 coding DNA: TGTGCCAGCTCACCAGGGGACTATGGCTGCACCTTC. The whole variable domain, filled in from reference TRBV18 and TRBJ1-2, reads NAGVMQNPRHLVRRRGQEARLRCSPMKGHSHVYWYRQLPEEGLKFMVYLQKENIIDESGMPKERFSAEFPKEGPSILRIQQVVRGDSAAYFCASSPGDYGCTFGSGTRLTVV.

In this sample, this clonotype turned up many times. V and J are TRBV7-9 and TRBJ1-1, with a tentative D call TRBD1 (6 bases). CDR3 length: 14 residues. Deletions cut 2 bases from V and 4 bases from J, with 11 bases between. CDR1 and CDR2 from the germline V gene are SEHNR and FQNEAQ (reference sequence). This CDR3 is CASSLMGGSTEAFF. The DNA of the CDR3 is TGTGCCAGCAGCTTAATGGGGGGCTCCACTGAAGCTTTCTTT.

V usage is TRBV27 and J usage is TRBJ2-3; D may correspond to TRBD1 or TRBD2 (5 bases each). Germline values: CDR1 MNHEY, CDR2 SMNVEV (reference sequence). Trimming stripped 11 bases from V and 0 bases from J, with 15 bases between. The CDR3 covers 14 residues. The chain's CDR3 is CASGAATSTDTQYF. Here the CDR3 DNA reads TGTGCCTCCGGGGCGGCAACTAGCACAGATACGCAGTATTTT.

This chain joins TRBV10-3 and TRBJ2-2, with TRBD2 matching over 12 bases. The CDR3 totals 19 residues. CDR1 is ENHRY and CDR2 is SYGVKD in the germline V gene. Germline trimming cut 6 bases from V and 10 bases from J; bases unmatched to any gene: 21. The DNA of the CDR3 is TGTGCCATCAGCCCCCGAGACAGGGCTAGCGGGAGGGCCCATCAGGAGCTGTTTTTT. Amino acid sequence: CAISPRDRASGRAHQELFF.

This clonotype has a handful of counts. The V and J genes are TRBV24-1 and TRBJ2-1, with 8 bases that match TRBD2. The CDR3 runs to 14 residues. Per the germline V gene, CDR1 is KGHDR and CDR2 is SFDVKD. V lost 7 bases, J lost 6 bases, and 7 bases stayed unmatched. DNA for the CDR3: TGTGCCACCAGCTTTGCGGGAGGATCCAATGAGCAGTTCTTC. Translating gives CATSFAGGSNEQFF.

Ten or more counts support this clonotype. The rearrangement uses TRBV4-2 and TRBJ1-2; unclear D gene. V lost 1 base and J lost 2, with 14 bases in between. The CDR3 sequence is 16 residues long. The germline V gene encodes CDR1 LGHNA and CDR2 YNFKEQ. The CDR3 nucleotides read TGTGCCAGCAGCCAAGTCCTAATAGCCGAGAACTATGGCTACACCTTC. Protein product: CASSQVLIAENYGYTF.

This clonotype occurred many times. The CDR3 protein is CAITGDRRGGEQFF. CDR3 sequence (DNA): TGTGCCATCACCGGGGACCGGAGGGGCGGTGAGCAGTTCTTC. V and J are TRBV10-3 and TRBJ2-1; D is possibly TRBD2 (6 bases). The V gene lost 7 bases and the J gene lost 9 bases, with 19 bases spanning the gap. CDR3 length equals 14 residues. CDR1 ENHRY and CDR2 SYGVKD come from the germline V gene.

This clonotype was seen many times. The chain recombines TRBV28 with TRBJ2-1, with D possibly TRBD2 on 6 matching bases. Trimming cost V 5 bases and J 6 bases, with 8 bases left between them. The length of the CDR3 is 12 residues. Germline V gives CDR1 MDHEN, CDR2 SYDVKM. The CDR3 DNA follows: TGTGCCAGCAGTATACTAGCCAATGAGCAGTTCTTC. Protein sequence: CASSILANEQFF.